This T cell receptor (beta chain) was recovered during a study of T cell repertoires in cytomegalovirus infection. Study at large: TCR beta signatures that were public indicated CMV infection and matching HLA type.

Study-level results: HLA-C-restricted CMV-specific TCR beta clonotypes prevailed in the ex vivo response. Carriers of CMV plus the relevant HLA were identified by cumulative public TCR beta family frequency.

A single record per CDR3 protein comes from TCRdb applying MiXCR to the reads. The sample includes some 220,000 distinct CDR3 sequences, around an eighth of them seen just once. V lost 2 bases and J lost 6; bases outside the gene matches: 10. The CDR3 contains 16 residues. The germline V gene encodes CDR1 SGHTA and CDR2 FQGNSA. This clonotype came up many times. Its matching antigen is unknown. The sequenced material came from PBMCs. This TCR derives from a human donor in good health (CMV status not recorded). Some clones in this sample may be carry-over from other donors' samples. The V call is TRBV7-2, the J call TRBJ1-2; TRBD1 agrees at 9 bases. The CDR3 sequence: CASSLSVGTGTDGYTF. Here the CDR3 DNA reads TGTGCCAGCAGCTTAAGTGTGGGGACAGGGACGGATGGCTACACCTTC. The entire variable domain, with the rest obtained from reference TRBV7-2 and TRBJ1-2, is as follows: GAGVSQSPSNKVTEKGKDVELRCDPISGHTALYWYRQSLGQGLEFLIYFQGNSAPDKSGLPSDRFSAERTGGSVSTLTIQRTQQEDSAVYLCASSLSVGTGTDGYTFGSGTRLTVV.